Below, one T cell receptor beta chain is given with its context. Its specificity is unknown. In the study's own analysis: ImmunoSEQ sequences covered only the junction and lacked quality scores; filtering therefore differed. Repertoires were generated with immunoSEQ multiplex PCR, while TCRdb's copy carries only in-frame clones and drops some. V, J and clone size derive from that table, while D and trimming were established from the DNA sequence. The profile shows millions of clones, about 92% of them singletons. Trimming took 4 bases from V and 1 from J, leaving 11 bases between them. CDR1 and CDR2 from the germline V gene are LGHNA and YNFKEQ. This CDR3 is 14 amino acids long. The sample originates from a study of shared clonotypes between healthy human individuals. Study conclusions and caveats: At large depth, rarefaction still showed sorted-subset sequencing to be incomplete. Clonotype sharing among the donors was expected to vary with sequencing depth.

The receptor was derived from a man aged 18 to 35 in good health. Some clones in this sample may be carry-over from other donors' samples. The J gene is TRBJ2-7, the V gene TRBV4-2; D may be TRBD1 or TRBD2 (5 bases each). Specimen: naive CD4+ T cells from PBMCs. As for subset: CD45RA+ positively selected. CDR3 nucleotides: TGTGCCAGCAGCCCCCGGGGCGCATCCTACGAGCAGTACTTC. This sequence encodes CASSPRGASYEQYF.